This T cell receptor beta chain was sequenced for a study of OX40 agonist ivuxolimab in advanced cancers. Study-wide background: Dose-escalation patients' cancers were hepatocellular carcinoma, melanoma, renal cell or head and neck cancer.

The assay was immunoSEQ multiplex PCR, and TCRdb's table has in-frame clones only and misses some. Here the sample spans 65,000 to 75,000 clones, 85% to 90% being singletons. Sample: CD4+ or CD8+ T cells sorted from blood, taken in a trial of the OX40 agonist ivuxolimab. This receptor was identified in an adult with an advanced solid tumor such as melanoma, head and neck, liver or kidney cancer.

The CDR3 protein is CASSTDVNYGYTF. The CDR3 nucleotides read TGCGCCAGCAGCACAGACGTTAACTATGGCTACACCTTC. This rearrangement joins TRBV4-3 to TRBJ1-2; D is undetermined. Germline loops: CDR1 LGHNA, CDR2 YSLEER. V lost 5 bases to trimming and J lost 1 base, with 8 bases between them. This CDR3 has 13 amino acids.